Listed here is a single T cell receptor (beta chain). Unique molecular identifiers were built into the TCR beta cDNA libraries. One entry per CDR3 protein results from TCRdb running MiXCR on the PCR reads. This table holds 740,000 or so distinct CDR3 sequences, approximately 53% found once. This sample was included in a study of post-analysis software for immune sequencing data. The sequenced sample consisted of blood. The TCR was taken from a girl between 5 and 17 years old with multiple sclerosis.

The CDR3 DNA is TGCAGCGTTGAGCCGGGGGATAGGGACACCGGGGAGCTGTTTTTT. It is translated as CSVEPGDRDTGELFF. This chain connects TRBV29-1 to TRBJ2-2; TRBD2 is a possible D gene (6 bases). The CDR3 spans 15 residues. Per germline, CDR1 SQVTM and CDR2 ANQGSEA. Trimming took off 3 bases at V and 3 bases at J, with 14 bases between the two ends.